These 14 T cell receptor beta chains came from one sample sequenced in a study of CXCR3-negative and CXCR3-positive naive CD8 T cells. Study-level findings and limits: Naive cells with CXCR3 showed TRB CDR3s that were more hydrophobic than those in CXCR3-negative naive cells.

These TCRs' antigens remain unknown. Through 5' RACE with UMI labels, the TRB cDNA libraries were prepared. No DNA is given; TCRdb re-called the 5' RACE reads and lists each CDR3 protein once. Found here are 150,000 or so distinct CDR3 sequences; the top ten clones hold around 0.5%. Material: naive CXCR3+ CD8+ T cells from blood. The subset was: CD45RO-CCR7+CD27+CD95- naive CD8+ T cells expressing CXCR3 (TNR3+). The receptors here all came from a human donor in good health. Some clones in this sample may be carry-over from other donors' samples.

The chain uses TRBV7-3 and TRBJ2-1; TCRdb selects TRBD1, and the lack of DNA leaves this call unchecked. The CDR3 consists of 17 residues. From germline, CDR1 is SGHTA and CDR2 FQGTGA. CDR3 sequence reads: CASRISPSGHKYNEQFF.

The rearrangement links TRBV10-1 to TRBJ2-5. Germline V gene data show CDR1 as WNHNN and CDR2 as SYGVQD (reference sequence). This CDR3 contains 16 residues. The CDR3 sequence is CSSSELVGNYQETQYF.

CDR3 sequence reads: CASSQELTGSNYGYTF. The rearrangement links TRBV14 to TRBJ1-2; TCRdb proposes TRBD1, but this gene call is untestable without DNA. The CDR3 consists of 16 residues. Germline V lookup: CDR1 SGHDN, CDR2 FVKESK.

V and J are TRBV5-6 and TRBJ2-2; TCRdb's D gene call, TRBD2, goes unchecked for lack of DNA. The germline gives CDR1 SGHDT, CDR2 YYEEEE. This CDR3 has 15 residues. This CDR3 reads CASSYLSGSTGELFF. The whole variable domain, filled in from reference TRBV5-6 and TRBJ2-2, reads DAGVTQSPTHLIKTRGQQVTLRCSPKSGHDTVSWYQQALGQGPQFIFQYYEEEERQRGNFPDRFSGHQFPNYSSELNVNALLLGDSALYLCASSYLSGSTGELFFGEGSRLTVL.

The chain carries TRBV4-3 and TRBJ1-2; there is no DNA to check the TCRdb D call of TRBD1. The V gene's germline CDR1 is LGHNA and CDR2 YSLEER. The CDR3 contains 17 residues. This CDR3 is CASSQDRAGAGDYGYTF.

The CDR3 spells CANRQGTEAFF. The V and J genes are TRBV2 and TRBJ1-1; TCRdb's D call of TRBD1 is untestable without DNA. The CDR3 totals 11 residues. Germline CDR1 and CDR2: SNHLY and FYNNEI.

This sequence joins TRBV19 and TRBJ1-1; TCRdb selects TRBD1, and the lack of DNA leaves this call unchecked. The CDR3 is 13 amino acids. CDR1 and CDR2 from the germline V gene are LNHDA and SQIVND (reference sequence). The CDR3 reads CASKTRDGTEAFF. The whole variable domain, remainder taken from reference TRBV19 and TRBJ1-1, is DGGITQSPKYLFRKEGQNVTLSCEQNLNHDAMYWYRQDPGQGLRLIYYSQIVNDFQKGDIAEGYSVSREKKESFPLTVTSAQKNPTAFYLCASKTRDGTEAFFGQGTRLTVV.

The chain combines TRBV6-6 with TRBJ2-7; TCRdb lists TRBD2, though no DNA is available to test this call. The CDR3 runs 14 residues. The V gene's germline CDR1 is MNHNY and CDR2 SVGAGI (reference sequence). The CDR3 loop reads CASSTGTSGGEQYF.

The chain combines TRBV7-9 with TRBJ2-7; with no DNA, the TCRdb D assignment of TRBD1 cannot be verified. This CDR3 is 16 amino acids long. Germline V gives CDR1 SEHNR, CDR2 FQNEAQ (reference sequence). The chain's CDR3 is CASSLVLGTGGDEQYF.

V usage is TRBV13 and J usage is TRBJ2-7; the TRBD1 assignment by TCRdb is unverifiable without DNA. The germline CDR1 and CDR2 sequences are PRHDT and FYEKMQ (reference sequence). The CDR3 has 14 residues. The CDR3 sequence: CACSTYNGGYEQYF.

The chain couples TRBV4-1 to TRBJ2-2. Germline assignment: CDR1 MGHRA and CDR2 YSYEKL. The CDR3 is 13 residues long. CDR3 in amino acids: CASSQQVTGELFF.

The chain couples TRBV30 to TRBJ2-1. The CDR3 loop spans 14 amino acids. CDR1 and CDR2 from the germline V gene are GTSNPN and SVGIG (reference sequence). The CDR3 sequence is CAYLDGSSYNEQFF.

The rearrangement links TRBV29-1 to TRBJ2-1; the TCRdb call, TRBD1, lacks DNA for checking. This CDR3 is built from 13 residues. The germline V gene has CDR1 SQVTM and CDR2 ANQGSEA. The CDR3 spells CSGGQGTYNEQFF.

The CDR3 sequence: CASSPIFRPGPEQYF. The gene calls are TRBV18 and TRBJ2-7; TCRdb proposes TRBD1, but this gene call is untestable without DNA. Germline values: CDR1 KGHSH, CDR2 LQKENI. The CDR3 contains 15 residues.